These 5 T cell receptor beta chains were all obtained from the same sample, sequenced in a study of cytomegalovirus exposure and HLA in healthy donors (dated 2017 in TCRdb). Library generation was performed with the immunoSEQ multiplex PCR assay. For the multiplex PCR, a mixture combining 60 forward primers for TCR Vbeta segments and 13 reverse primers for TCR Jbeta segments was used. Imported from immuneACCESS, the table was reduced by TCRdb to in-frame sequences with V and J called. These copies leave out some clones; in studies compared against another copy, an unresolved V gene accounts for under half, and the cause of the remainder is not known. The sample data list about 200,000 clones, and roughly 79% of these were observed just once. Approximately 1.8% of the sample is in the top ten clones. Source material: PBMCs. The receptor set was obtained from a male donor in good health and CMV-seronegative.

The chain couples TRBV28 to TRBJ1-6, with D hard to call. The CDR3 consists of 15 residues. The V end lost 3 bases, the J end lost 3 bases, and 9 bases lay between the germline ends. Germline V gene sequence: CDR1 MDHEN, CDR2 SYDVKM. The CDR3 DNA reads TGTGCCAGCAGTTTCCGGAGAAACTATAATTCACCCCTCCACTTT. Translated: CASSFRRNYNSPLHF.

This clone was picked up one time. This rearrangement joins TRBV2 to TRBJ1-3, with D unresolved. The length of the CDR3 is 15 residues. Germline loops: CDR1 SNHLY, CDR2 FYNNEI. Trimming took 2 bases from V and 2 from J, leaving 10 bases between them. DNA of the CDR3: TGTGCCAGCAGTGAATTTCCTGGCCCTGGAAACACCATATATTTT. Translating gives CASSEFPGPGNTIYF. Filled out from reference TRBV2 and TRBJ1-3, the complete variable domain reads EPEVTQTPSHQVTQMGQEVILRCVPISNHLYFYWYRQILGQKVEFLVSFYNNEISEKSEIFDDQFSVERPDGSNFTLKIRSTKLEDSAMYFCASSEFPGPGNTIYFGEGSWLTVV.

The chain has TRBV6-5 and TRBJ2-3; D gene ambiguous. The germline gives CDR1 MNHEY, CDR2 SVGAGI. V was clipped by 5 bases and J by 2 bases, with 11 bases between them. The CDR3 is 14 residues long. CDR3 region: CASSTQAVTDTQYF. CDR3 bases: TGTGCCAGCAGTACTCAGGCAGTCACAGATACGCAGTATTTT.

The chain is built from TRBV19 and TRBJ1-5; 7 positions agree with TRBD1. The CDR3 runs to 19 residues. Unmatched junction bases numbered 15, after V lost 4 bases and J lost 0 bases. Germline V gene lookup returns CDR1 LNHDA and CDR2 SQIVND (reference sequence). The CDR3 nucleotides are TGTGCCAGTAGTAGAACAATGGGACAGCGATTATATAGCAATCAGCCCCAGCATTTT. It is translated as CASSRTMGQRLYSNQPQHF.

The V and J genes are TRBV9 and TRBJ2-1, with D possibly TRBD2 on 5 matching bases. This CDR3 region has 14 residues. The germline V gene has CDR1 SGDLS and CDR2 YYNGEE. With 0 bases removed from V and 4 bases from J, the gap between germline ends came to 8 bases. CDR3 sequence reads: CASSVEAGYNEQFF. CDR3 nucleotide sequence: TGTGCCAGCAGCGTAGAGGCGGGTTACAATGAGCAGTTCTTC.